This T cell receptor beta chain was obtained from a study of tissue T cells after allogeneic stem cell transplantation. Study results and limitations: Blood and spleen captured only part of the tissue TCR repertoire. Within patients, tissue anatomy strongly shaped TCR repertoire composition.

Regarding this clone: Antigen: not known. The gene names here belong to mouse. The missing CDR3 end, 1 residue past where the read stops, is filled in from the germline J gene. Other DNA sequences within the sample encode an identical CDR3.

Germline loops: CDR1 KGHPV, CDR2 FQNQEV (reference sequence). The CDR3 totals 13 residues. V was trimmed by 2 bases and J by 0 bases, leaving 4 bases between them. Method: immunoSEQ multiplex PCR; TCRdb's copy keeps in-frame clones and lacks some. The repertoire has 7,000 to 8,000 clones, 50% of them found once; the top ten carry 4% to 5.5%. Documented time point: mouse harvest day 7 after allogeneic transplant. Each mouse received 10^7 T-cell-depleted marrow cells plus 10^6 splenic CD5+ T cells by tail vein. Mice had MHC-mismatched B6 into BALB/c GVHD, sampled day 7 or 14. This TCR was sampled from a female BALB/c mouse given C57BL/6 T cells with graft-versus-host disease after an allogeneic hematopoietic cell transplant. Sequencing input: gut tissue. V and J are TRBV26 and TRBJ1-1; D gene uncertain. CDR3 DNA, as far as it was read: TGTGCCAGCAGTCTGGGCACAAACACAGAAGTCTTC. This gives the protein CASSLGTNTEVF. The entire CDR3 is CASSLGTNTEVFF.